This record looks at one TCR beta chain sequence and its context. No cognate antigen has been identified for it. Base qualities are missing; no much larger clone stands one base away. RNA was extracted with the RNeasy kit and 0.5 to 1 ug was reverse transcribed using random hexamers. The immunoSEQ multiplex PCR assay, which covers 54 Vbeta and 13 Jbeta segments, was used to amplify TCR beta CDR3 regions. Bias from PCR amplification was corrected by using a synthetic template baseline for primer optimization and for computational correction. The authors processed their data as follows. Reads were annotated to V, D and J genes per IMGT and analyzed with immunoSEQ Analyzer, keeping only productive sequences. Clonality was computed as one minus Shannon entropy normalized by log2 of the number of productive unique sequences. For each patient and control, public and private clones were evaluated among the 100 most prevalent clones. Susac-specific clones were defined as absent from healthy and MS cohorts, around 970 published viral clones and other ImmuneACCESS disease sequences. TCRdb reprocessing: public reads trimmed at Q25 with fastp, clones called with MiXCR, in-frame beta chains kept. CDR3 protein duplicates are merged, each entry listing the most common genes and DNA. TCRdb, rather than the study authors, made the V and J calls. This sample has about 190,000 distinct CDR3 sequences in its table, and approximately 95% of those were observed once. The leading ten clones occupy approximately 0.089% of the sample.

High-throughput TCR beta sequencing profiled peripheral blood CD8+ and CD4+ T cells from healthy donors, Susac syndrome patients and multiple sclerosis patients. Susac syndrome patients met recently defined diagnostic criteria for definite or probable disease. Bulk CD8+ and CD4+ T cells were purified by magnetic negative isolation, whereas CD8+ TEMRA cells were enriched by FACS. Blood was collected in EDTA tubes and processed within 24 hours, with PBMCs isolated through density gradient centrifugation. PBMCs destined for TCR sequencing were cryopreserved in liquid nitrogen and later thawed in a 37 °C water bath. Purity of sorted or isolated CD4+, CD8+ and CD8+ TEMRA cells was at least 90%. CDR1 SNHLY and CDR2 FYNNEI are derived from the germline V gene. The CDR3 sequence holds 13 residues, the cysteine and phenylalanine included. Left in the record is the CDR3 DNA by itself, 39 bases read in frame from the first base. Relative to germline, V is missing 10 bases and J is missing 4 bases, with 4 bases of the junction outside any gene match.

The data belong to a study of CD8 T cells in Susac syndrome (dated by TCRdb to the late 2010s). For context, the study as a whole: Among the Susac syndrome patients who were sequenced, clinically active disease was present in more than 5 and clinical remission was observed in about eight. At blood withdrawal, Susac syndrome patients were either therapy-naive, taking corticosteroids (in some cases with IVIg as well), or taking IVIg alone. The study used repertoire sequencing to test whether antigen drove CD8+ T cell activation and differentiation in Susac syndrome. What the study reported, not specific to this receptor: No clonal expansion was detected in the CD4+ T cell repertoire of Susac syndrome patients. The number of individuals in the TCR sequencing and HLA analysis was acknowledged as relatively small.

Here the chain combines TRBV2 and TRBJ2-1; 10 middle bases align to TRBD1. The specimen was CD4+ T cells from PBMCs. This TCR was recovered from a human donor with Susac syndrome. The DNA is as follows: TGTGCCACCGGGACAGGGGCATACAATGAGCAGTTCTTC. Its protein is CATGTGAYNEQFF.